The clone carrying this T cell receptor beta chain was observed a handful of times. Its antigen is as yet unknown. TCRbeta library preparation incorporated unique molecular identifiers. TCRdb re-called the PCR reads through MiXCR, storing one row per CDR3 protein. The data show approximately 150,000 distinct CDR3 sequences, more than 8% seen once. J gave up 4 bases and V 6 bases, and 13 bases lay outside the gene matches. Germline V gives CDR1 DFQATT, CDR2 SNEGSKA (reference sequence). CDR3 length: 17 residues. The data were taken from a study of T-cell reconstitution after alpha-beta-depleted transplantation in children. Findings and limits, study-wide: Surviving recipient T cells and intrathymic progenitors accounted for some patients' high TCRbeta diversity at day 60. Newly made T cells mostly supplied T-cell counts and diversity one year after transplant. The study reportedly traced alpha-beta T cells about two months after transplant to several hundred expanded graft clones.

The material sequenced was PBMCs, mostly from graft donor cells, taken 180 days after TCRalphabeta/CD19-depleted stem cell transplant. The V gene is TRBV20-1, the J gene TRBJ1-6; 9 nucleotides align to TRBD1. The source is a female patient between 2 and 15 years old who had a stem cell transplant for congenital amegakaryocytic thrombocytopenia, so the T cells may come from the graft donor. This CDR3 is CSAKKGTGQLYNSPLHF. Written as DNA, the CDR3 is TGCAGTGCAAAGAAGGGGACAGGGCAACTATATAATTCACCCCTCCACTTT.